This TCR beta chain was sequenced in a study of shared T cell receptors in the human thymus (dated by TCRdb to the early 2020s). For context, the study as a whole: The study examined how self-reactive, shared T-cell receptor alpha chains are generated in the human thymus.

From V the trimming removes 0 bases and from J it removes 0 bases, while the gene matches leave 3 bases of the junction unaccounted for. CDR1 and CDR2 were assigned from the germline V gene as MNHEY and SVGAGI. The CDR3 runs 16 residues from the cysteine to the phenylalanine. Only CDR3 DNA is held: 48 bases, read in frame from base 1. As to this clone: The clone's antigen remains unknown. Nothing much larger sits one base from this clone, and base qualities are not available.

The library was produced with the immunoSEQ multiplex PCR assay. Here the immuneACCESS table is served through TCRdb, limited to in-frame sequences with V and J called. Missing clones are a known gap in these copies; in checked studies unresolved V genes cover under half, and the rest lacks a known reason. The sample records hundreds of thousands of clones, around 87% of which are singletons. The ten top clones hold roughly 0.0089% of the sample. The same data also went into a second study, on human thymus T cells. Reported in the second study: Donors were immunologically healthy infants undergoing open corrective cardiac surgery for congenital heart defects in Finland. Thymus tissue was collected as surgical resects that were removed during corrective cardiac surgery. V and J gene segment usage appeared biased in both thymic and peripheral blood repertoires. According to the related research, thymic TCR repertoires were highly overlapping among unrelated individuals. TCR alpha and beta repertoires from roughly 8 infant thymus samples and a few related peripheral blood samples were characterized in the study. The infant donors were about 6 to 244 days old, and the cohort included roughly six males and a couple of females. Thymocytes were mechanically released from the tissue and were stored as pellets of roughly 9-33 million cells at -70 degrees C. Genomic DNA was extracted from frozen cell pellets with a QIAsymphony instrument. The immunoSEQ multiplex PCR assay was used to amplify the TCRB and TCRAD loci from a standardized quantity of quality-controlled genomic DNA. The amplicons covered the V(D)J region and were long enough to include the CDR3 and to identify the V and J genes. Through the commercial immunoSEQ service, the amplicons were sequenced on an Illumina platform. Primer bias and sequencing errors were corrected as previously described, and TCRAD and TCRB definitions were based on the IMGT database. Repertoires were analysed with immunoSEQ Analyzer 3.0 and VDJTools, covering basic statistics, V/J segment usage, diversity estimates, rarefaction and pairwise overlap. Diversity was estimated using the Chao1, ChaoE, Efron-Thisted, Shannon and inverse Simpson indices, and was also estimated on datasets down-sampled to the size of the smallest sample. For repertoire overlap, CDR3 nucleotide sequence, V gene and J gene had to match strictly, and clustering was done by Jaccard-based multidimensional scaling. On average, roughly 810,000 unique TCRB clonotypes were obtained from thymus samples, compared with approximately 80,000 from blood samples.

The clonotype was recovered from a boy in the first two years of life with a congenital heart defect. Donor details come from another sample of the same person, matched by shared clones. The chain couples TRBV6-5 to TRBJ1-2, with 8 bases in between that match TRBD1. Source material: thymocytes. The CDR3 amino acid sequence is: CASSYSGTGSNYGYTF. The DNA sequence is as follows: TGTGCCAGCAGTTACTCCGGGACAGGTTCTAACTATGGCTACACCTTC.